The clone carrying this TCR beta chain was picked up many times. The entry originates in a study of read filtering for tumor transcriptome and immune sequencing. Across the study: After DNase treatment, RNA was made into whole-transcriptome libraries.

Molecular barcoded adaptors covering alpha/delta and beta/gamma chains were used on about 390 ng RNA. MiXCR was run by TCRdb on the reads, yielding one entry per CDR3 protein. The table has about 90,000 distinct CDR3 sequences, roughly 12% seen once. Input material: a population of CD138-negative cells sorted from bone marrow. This receptor was obtained from a donor aged 40 or older with multiple myeloma.

CDR3 residues: CASSRQGQETQYF. CDR3 coding DNA: TGCGCCAGCAGCCGACAGGGCCAAGAGACCCAGTACTTC. The V call is TRBV5-1, the J call TRBJ2-5, with 7 bases aligning to TRBD1. CDR1 and CDR2 from the germline V gene are SGHRS and YFSETQ. This CDR3 is built from 13 residues. Trimming cost V 4 bases and J 1 base; bases outside gene matches: 1. The full variable domain, rest sourced from reference TRBV5-1 and TRBJ2-5, is KAGVTQTPRYLIKTRGQQVTLSCSPISGHRSVSWYQQTPGQGLQFLFEYFSETQRNKGNFPGRFSGRQFSNSRSEMNVSTLELGDSALYLCASSRQGQETQYFGPGTRLLVL.